The 31 T cell receptor beta chains reported below all come from one sample, sequenced in a study of cytomegalovirus exposure and HLA in healthy donors. It was with 60 Vbeta and 13 Jbeta primers that the PCR ran. Generated by immunoSEQ multiplex PCR, the TCRdb table keeps only in-frame clones and is missing some. Here the sample spans around 180,000 clones, less than 85% being singletons. The sample was PBMCs. The receptors here all came from a boy under 10 years old in good health and CMV-seronegative.

The chain recombines TRBV5-4 with TRBJ2-3; D perhaps matches TRBD2 (6 bases). The CDR3 has 15 residues. Trimming took 4 bases from V and 0 from J, leaving 12 bases between them. From germline, CDR1 is SGHNT and CDR2 YYREEE (reference sequence). The CDR3 DNA reads as TGTGCCAGCAGCCGAATACTAGCTAGCACAGATACGCAGTATTTT. Encoded protein: CASSRILASTDTQYF.

The chain combines TRBV5-1 with TRBJ2-1; 10 bases map to TRBD1. The CDR3 covers 12 residues. Germline V gene lookup returns CDR1 SGHRS and CDR2 YFSETQ. V lost 4 bases and J lost 10; bases outside the gene matches: 2. CDR3 amino acids: CASSTTGGEQFF. The CDR3, as DNA: TGCGCCAGCAGCACGACAGGGGGCGAGCAGTTCTTC.

The V gene is TRBV5-6, the J gene TRBJ2-1, with D possibly matching TRBD2 (5 bases). Germline V gives CDR1 SGHDT, CDR2 YYEEEE. Trimming left V 0 bases short and J 7 bases short, with 5 bases between. This CDR3 spans 12 amino acids. The CDR3 sequence: CASSLGGNEQFF. The CDR3 DNA reads as TGTGCCAGCAGCTTGGGCGGGAATGAGCAGTTCTTC.

This clone has a handful of counts. This chain joins TRBV28 and TRBJ2-3, with D tentatively TRBD2 (5 bases). The CDR3 sequence is 15 residues long. Per germline, CDR1 MDHEN and CDR2 SYDVKM. V shed 6 bases and J shed 0 bases, with 13 bases lying between them. CDR3 sequence: CASSQLERSTDTQYF. DNA for the CDR3: TGTGCCAGCAGCCAGTTGGAGCGGAGCACAGATACGCAGTATTTT.

This sequence joins TRBV6-5 and TRBJ1-2; TRBD1 agrees at 7 bases. The CDR3 has 13 amino acids. Trimming at V came to 5 bases and at J to 5 bases, leaving 5 bases not matched to a gene. Germline loops: CDR1 MNHEY, CDR2 SVGAGI. Written as DNA, the CDR3 is TGTGCCAGCAGTGCGGGACAGAGTTATGGCTACACCTTC. Its protein is CASSAGQSYGYTF.

The rearrangement joins TRBV5-1 to TRBJ2-7; 11 positions agree with TRBD2. The germline V gene has CDR1 SGHRS and CDR2 YFSETQ. The V and J ends lost 4 bases and 1 base, in that order; junction bases with no gene match: 7. This CDR3 has 16 amino acids. In DNA form, the CDR3 reads TGCGCCAGCAGCCCTGGACTAGCGGGTACGTCCTACGAGCAGTACTTC. Encoded protein: CASSPGLAGTSYEQYF.

The chain is built from TRBV2 and TRBJ1-1; the D is unclear. This CDR3 has 11 residues. Germline V CDR1 and CDR2: SNHLY, FYNNEI. Deletions cut 8 bases from V and 4 bases from J, with 8 bases between. CDR3 in DNA: TGTGCCAGCGTCCGGGGCACTGAAGCTTTCTTT. Amino acids: CASVRGTEAFF.

This rearrangement joins TRBV14 to TRBJ1-1; TRBD1 is a possible D gene (6 bases). The V gene lost 2 bases and the J gene lost 4 bases, with 23 bases spanning the gap. Germline V gives CDR1 SGHDN, CDR2 FVKESK. This CDR3 contains 18 residues. The CDR3: CASSQRGGSGGAGTEAFF. CDR3 DNA sequence: TGTGCCAGCAGCCAACGAGGCGGTTCGGGGGGCGCAGGCACTGAAGCTTTCTTT.

The table lists this clone with a few counts. The V gene is TRBV30, the J gene TRBJ1-1; D may be TRBD1 (6 bases). Germline V CDR1 and CDR2: GTSNPN, SVGIG (reference sequence). V was trimmed by 1 base and J by 5 bases, leaving 14 bases between them. CDR3 length equals 14 residues. CDR3 bases: TGTGCCTGGAGTGCGGGGGGCGGCTCGACTGAAGCTTTCTTT. Translating gives CAWSAGGGSTEAFF.

This clone showed up just once. V gene TRBV2 combines with J gene TRBJ2-1; 7 nucleotides agree with TRBD1. The germline gives CDR1 SNHLY, CDR2 FYNNEI. This CDR3 is 15 amino acids long. The ends lost 6 bases at V and 6 bases at J; junction bases unmatched: 11. CDR3 DNA sequence: TGTGCCAGCAGATCCGACAGGGTGGCGGGCAATGAGCAGTTCTTC. Amino acids: CASRSDRVAGNEQFF.

Notes on this clone: The junction and the germline gene differ at one end; a read error may be behind it. V gene TRBV7-9 combines with J gene TRBJ2-3; D is perhaps TRBD2 (5 bases). This CDR3 has 14 amino acids. Germline V gene lookup returns CDR1 SEHNR and CDR2 FQNEAQ (reference sequence). The CDR3 sequence: CSSTVGITIGTQYF. The CDR3 region has the DNA TGTTCCAGCACTGTCGGGATCACGATCGGTACGCAGTATTTT.

The CDR3 bases are TGTGCCAGTAGCGGTCAAACAGGACACTATGGCTACACCTTC. Encoded protein: CASSGQTGHYGYTF. The rearrangement joins TRBV19 to TRBJ1-2; D is perhaps TRBD1 (5 bases). The germline CDR1 and CDR2 sequences are LNHDA and SQIVND (reference sequence). Between the trimmed V and J ends, which lost 6 bases and 3 bases, there was a span of 14 bases. The CDR3 is 14 amino acids.

The chain uses TRBV7-4 and TRBJ1-1; 8 bases are shared with TRBD1. This CDR3 spans 15 amino acids. V trimming: 3 bases; J trimming: 5 bases; junction bases outside the gene matches: 8. Germline-derived CDR1 and CDR2 are SGHVT and SQSDAQ. This chain's CDR3 is CASSFSGRGLTEAFF. Written as DNA, the CDR3 is TGTGCCAGCAGCTTTTCTGGCAGGGGGCTTACTGAAGCTTTCTTT.

This chain uses TRBV10-3 with TRBJ2-1; 12 nucleotides agree with TRBD2. CDR3 length: 18 residues. CDR1 and CDR2 from the germline V gene are ENHRY and SYGVKD. After removal of 2 bases from V and 3 bases from J, the junction contained 8 bases not matched to a gene. CDR3 in amino acids: CAISEGILAGGHYNEQFF. CDR3 nucleotides: TGTGCCATCAGTGAGGGGATACTAGCGGGGGGCCACTACAATGAGCAGTTCTTC.

The gene calls are TRBV28 and TRBJ2-1; 9 bases fit TRBD2. Germline CDR1 reads MDHEN; CDR2 reads SYDVKM. The CDR3 spans 13 residues. Trimming cost V 6 bases and J 9 bases; bases outside gene matches: 6. This chain's CDR3 is CASRASGNSEQFF. CDR3 nucleotides: TGTGCCAGCAGGGCTAGCGGGAACAGTGAGCAGTTCTTC. The entire variable domain, with the rest obtained from reference TRBV28 and TRBJ2-1, is as follows: DVKVTQSSRYLVKRTGEKVFLECVQDMDHENMFWYRQDPGLGLRLIYFSYDVKMKEKGDIPEGYSVSREKKERFSLILESASTNQTSMYLCASRASGNSEQFFGPGTRLTVL.

The chain combines TRBV28 with TRBJ1-1; D may be TRBD1 (5 bases). V was shortened by 7 bases and J by 6 bases, with 21 bases between the two germline ends. This CDR3 comprises 15 residues. From germline, CDR1 is MDHEN and CDR2 SYDVKM. The CDR3 region is CASTTGGVSWAEAFF. The CDR3 DNA reads TGTGCCAGCACCACAGGCGGGGTCTCATGGGCTGAAGCTTTCTTT.

This chain connects TRBV19 to TRBJ1-2, with a weak D call TRBD1 (5 bases). Trimming pared 5 bases from V and 8 bases from J, leaving 21 bases between. The CDR3 covers 15 residues. Germline V gene data show CDR1 as LNHDA and CDR2 as SQIVND (reference sequence). In nucleotides, the CDR3 is TGTGCCAGTAGTGTAATTGGTCAGGGATCGGGCGGCTACACCTTC. It translates to CASSVIGQGSGGYTF.

This clone appeared a few times. CDR3 loop: CASKEGADLLNTEAFF. CDR3 nucleotides: TGTGCCAGCAAAGAAGGGGCAGACCTGCTGAACACTGAAGCTTTCTTT. The chain joins TRBV28 to TRBJ1-1; possibly TRBD1 for D (5 bases). V gave up 7 bases and J gave up 0 bases, with 18 bases separating them. The CDR3 runs 16 residues. CDR1 is MDHEN, CDR2 SYDVKM, per germline. The entire variable domain, with the rest obtained from reference TRBV28 and TRBJ1-1, is as follows: DVKVTQSSRYLVKRTGEKVFLECVQDMDHENMFWYRQDPGLGLRLIYFSYDVKMKEKGDIPEGYSVSREKKERFSLILESASTNQTSMYLCASKEGADLLNTEAFFGQGTRLTVV.

V gene TRBV5-1 combines with J gene TRBJ2-7, with 7 bases matching TRBD1. CDR3 length: 16 residues. Germline CDR1 SGHRS, CDR2 YFSETQ. The J segment lost 1 base and the V segment lost 5 bases, leaving 12 bases of the junction unmatched. CDR3 sequence: CASSSQDRNPSYEQYF. The CDR3 region has the DNA TGCGCCAGCAGTTCCCAGGACAGGAACCCATCCTACGAGCAGTACTTC.

V is TRBV6-4 and J is TRBJ1-5, with D uncertain. CDR3 length: 14 residues. Germline values: CDR1 MRHNA, CDR2 SNTAGT. The ends were cut back, 4 bases at V and 4 bases at J, with 11 bases in the middle. CDR3 amino acids: CASSVSSSNQPQHF. DNA for the CDR3: TGTGCCAGCAGTGTTAGCAGCTCAAATCAGCCCCAGCATTTT.

The chain is built from TRBV2 and TRBJ1-5, with D maybe TRBD1 (5 bases). Trimming left V 4 bases short and J 4 bases short, with 14 bases between. CDR3 length: 15 amino acids. Germline V gene data show CDR1 as SNHLY and CDR2 as FYNNEI. The CDR3 protein is CASSGLGTHNQPQHF. The CDR3 bases are TGTGCCAGCAGTGGTCTTGGGACTCATAATCAGCCCCAGCATTTT. Looking up the rest from reference TRBV2 and TRBJ1-5 gives the full variable domain: EPEVTQTPSHQVTQMGQEVILRCVPISNHLYFYWYRQILGQKVEFLVSFYNNEISEKSEIFDDQFSVERPDGSNFTLKIRSTKLEDSAMYFCASSGLGTHNQPQHFGDGTRLSIL.

The chain joins TRBV28 to TRBJ1-2, with a possible D match to TRBD1 (6 bases). V was shortened by 7 bases and J by 4 bases, with 31 bases between the two germline ends. The length of the CDR3 is 19 residues. CDR1 and CDR2 from the germline V gene are MDHEN and SYDVKM. The CDR3 here is CASISGYIRGQHPSYGYTF. For the CDR3, the DNA is TGTGCCAGCATATCAGGTTATATCAGGGGCCAACATCCAAGCTATGGCTACACCTTC.

The rearrangement links TRBV9 to TRBJ2-1; no clear D gene. In germline, CDR1 is SGDLS, CDR2 YYNGEE. The CDR3 loop spans 16 amino acids. Trimming pared 0 bases from V and 0 bases from J, leaving 10 bases between. This chain's CDR3 is CASSVGASYSYNEQFF. The DNA of the CDR3 is TGTGCCAGCAGCGTAGGAGCGAGTTACTCCTACAATGAGCAGTTCTTC.

Only one count was recorded for this clone. The chain is built from TRBV10-3 and TRBJ1-5; TRBD1 aligns across 8 bases. V lost 8 bases, J lost 7 bases, and 7 bases stayed unmatched. This CDR3 spans 13 amino acids. The germline gives CDR1 ENHRY, CDR2 SYGVKD. CDR3 sequence (DNA): TGTGCCATCGGAGGGACAGGTCAACAGCCCCAGCATTTT. It codes for CAIGGTGQQPQHF.

The chain combines TRBV2 with TRBJ1-1; possibly TRBD1 for D (5 bases). The germline V gene has CDR1 SNHLY and CDR2 FYNNEI. V gave up 6 bases and J gave up 8 bases, with 16 bases separating them. The CDR3 covers 13 residues. The CDR3 is CASREDKAREAFF. The CDR3 DNA is TGTGCCAGCAGAGAGGACAAGGCCCGCGAAGCTTTCTTT.

The CDR3 DNA is TGTGCCAGCAGCTTGACAGGTCGTTCTGGAAACACCATATATTTT. This gives the protein CASSLTGRSGNTIYF. The V call is TRBV5-6, the J call TRBJ1-3; TRBD1 might be the D (5 bases). V gave up 1 base and J gave up 1 base, with 9 bases separating them. Germline-derived CDR1 and CDR2 are SGHDT and YYEEEE. This CDR3 has 15 residues. The full variable domain, in which reference TRBV5-6 and TRBJ1-3 provide the parts outside the CDR3, is DAGVTQSPTHLIKTRGQQVTLRCSPKSGHDTVSWYQQALGQGPQFIFQYYEEEERQRGNFPDRFSGHQFPNYSSELNVNALLLGDSALYLCASSLTGRSGNTIYFGEGSWLTVV.

The V and J genes are TRBV6-1 and TRBJ2-7, with TRBD2 matching 7 bases. The V gene's germline CDR1 is MNHNS and CDR2 SASEGT. The CDR3 has 14 amino acids. V gave up 2 bases and J gave up 7 bases; unmatched junction bases: 8. CDR3 sequence (DNA): TGTGCCAGCAGTGAACGCTGGGACGGGGGGGAGCAGTACTTC. Amino acids: CASSERWDGGEQYF.

This sequence joins TRBV18 and TRBJ1-2; D is undetermined. This CDR3 has 13 amino acids. Germline V gene sequence: CDR1 KGHSH, CDR2 LQKENI. Deletions cut 6 bases from V and 7 bases from J, with 15 bases between. The CDR3, as DNA: TGTGCCAGCTCCCCCAGTACAGTTCTTGGCTACACCTTC. Amino acids: CASSPSTVLGYTF.

Here the CDR3 reads CASSPLTSGKSASDTQYF. The CDR3, as DNA: TGTGCCAGCAGCCCGCTGACTAGCGGGAAGTCGGCCTCAGATACGCAGTATTTT. This chain joins TRBV5-6 and TRBJ2-3; TRBD2 agrees at 11 bases. Germline CDR1 SGHDT, CDR2 YYEEEE. V shed 4 bases, J shed 4 bases, and the junction held 14 bases outside the gene matches. The CDR3 spans 18 residues.

The chain couples TRBV10-3 to TRBJ2-5, with 10 bases fitting TRBD1. The length of the CDR3 is 14 residues. Germline V CDR1 and CDR2: ENHRY, SYGVKD. In nucleotides, the CDR3 is TGTCCCCGGGACAGGGGATTGTTAGGCGAGACCCAGTACTTC. Translation gives CPRDRGLLGETQYF.

The chain carries TRBV11-3 and TRBJ2-1, with D maybe TRBD1 (5 bases). The germline gives CDR1 SGHNT, CDR2 YENEEA. The CDR3 loop spans 15 amino acids. Trimming removed 4 bases from V and 0 bases from J, with 10 bases in between. The CDR3 DNA reads TGTGCCAGCAGCTCAGGGTCCCTCTCCTACAATGAGCAGTTCTTC. Protein sequence: CASSSGSLSYNEQFF.